This T cell receptor (beta chain) was sequenced for a study of OX40 agonist ivuxolimab in advanced cancers. Study-wide findings and caveats: CD8+ T cells were the subset that, on average, had more expanded clones than CD4+.

Comment on this clone: Its target is unknown.

The CDR3 spans 11 residues. V lost 5 bases and J 4 bases, leaving 2 bases between the germline ends. Looked up from germline, CDR1 is SGHAT and CDR2 is FQNNGV. The data were produced by immunoSEQ multiplex PCR, yet TCRdb's version contains in-frame clones alone and is incomplete. The sample records fewer than 70,000 clones, roughly 81% being singletons. The TCR comes from an adult with an advanced solid tumor such as melanoma, head and neck, liver or kidney cancer. The sample here was CD4+ or CD8+ T cells sorted from blood, taken in a trial of the OX40 agonist ivuxolimab. V gene TRBV11-2 combines with J gene TRBJ1-4; no reliable D call. The chain's CDR3 is CASSLNEKLFF. The CDR3, as DNA: TGTGCCAGCAGCCTTAATGAAAAACTGTTTTTT.